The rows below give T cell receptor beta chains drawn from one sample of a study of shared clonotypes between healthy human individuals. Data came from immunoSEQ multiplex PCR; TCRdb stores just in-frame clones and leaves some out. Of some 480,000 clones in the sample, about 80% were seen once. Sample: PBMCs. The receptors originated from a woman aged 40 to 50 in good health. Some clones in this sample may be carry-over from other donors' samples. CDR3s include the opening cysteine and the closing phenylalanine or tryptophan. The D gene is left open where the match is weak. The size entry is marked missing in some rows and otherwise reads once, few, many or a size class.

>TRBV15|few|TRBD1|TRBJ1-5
TGTGCCACCAGCAGAGGTCGTACAGGGGGTCAGCCCCAGCATTTT
CATSRGRTGGQPQHF
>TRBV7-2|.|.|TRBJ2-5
TGTGCCAGCAGCTTAGCGCTAGCGAGGAAAGAGACCCAGTACTTC
CASSLALARKETQYF
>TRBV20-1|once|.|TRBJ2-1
TGCAGTGCTAGTCGGCGAAATGAGCAGTTCTTC
CSASRRNEQFF
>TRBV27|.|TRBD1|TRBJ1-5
TGTGCCAGCGCCTGGACAGGTGAACAGCCCCAGCATTTT
CASAWTGEQPQHF
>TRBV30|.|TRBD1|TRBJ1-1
TGTGCCTGGGGACAGGGAGGTGGCACTGAAGCTTTCTTT
CAWGQGGGTEAFF
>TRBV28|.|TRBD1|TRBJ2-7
TGTGCCAGCAGAACAGGGGGCGCAGGAAGGATTTACGAGCAGTACTTC
CASRTGGAGRIYEQYF
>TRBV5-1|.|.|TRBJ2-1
TGCGCCAGCAGCTTGGACGGGAGAGGGGGTGAGCAGTTCTTC
CASSLDGRGGEQFF
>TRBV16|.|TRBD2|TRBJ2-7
TGTGCCAGCAGCCAATCAGGGGAGGGGACCGAGCAGTACTTC
CASSQSGEGTEQYF
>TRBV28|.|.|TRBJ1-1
TGTGCCAGCATTCACACTGAAGCTTTCTTT
CASIHTEAFF
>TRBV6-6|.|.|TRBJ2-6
TGTGCCAGCAGTTACCAGGACGGCTCTGGGGCCAACGTCCTGACTTTC
CASSYQDGSGANVLTF
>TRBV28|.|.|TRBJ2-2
TGTGCCAGCAGTCCCCCAGGGAAAGTAGGCGGGGAGCTGTTTTTT
CASSPPGKVGGELFF
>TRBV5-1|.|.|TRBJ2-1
TGCGCCAGCAGCTCTCCCGAGGCGGGGACTGAGCAGTTCTTC
CASSSPEAGTEQFF
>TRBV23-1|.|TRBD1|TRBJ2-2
TGCGCCAGCAGTCAATCACAAGACAGGGTGTTCACCGGGGAGCTGTTTTTT
CASSQSQDRVFTGELFF
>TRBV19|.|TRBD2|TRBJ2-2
TGTGCCAGTAGTACCGGGACTAGCGGGAGTTCGGGCACCGGGGAGCTGTTTTTT
CASSTGTSGSSGTGELFF
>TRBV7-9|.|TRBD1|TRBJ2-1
TGTGCCAGCAGCTTAGGGGCTGGACAGGCCCAGTTCTTC
CASSLGAGQAQFF
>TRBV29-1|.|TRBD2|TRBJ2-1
TGCAGCGTCCGCACCGGGACTAGCGGGAAATTAACTTCCTACAATGAGCAGTTCTTC
CSVRTGTSGKLTSYNEQFF
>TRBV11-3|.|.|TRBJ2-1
TGTGCCAGCAGCTTAAGCGGCTCCTACAATGAGCAGTTCTTC
CASSLSGSYNEQFF
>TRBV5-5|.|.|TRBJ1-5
TGTGCCAGCAGCTTGTGGGGGGGTGGTCAGCCCCAGCATTTT
CASSLWGGGQPQHF
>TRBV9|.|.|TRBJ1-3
TGTGCCAGCAGCCATTCTACAGGGCGGCCTGGAAACACCATATATTTT
CASSHSTGRPGNTIYF
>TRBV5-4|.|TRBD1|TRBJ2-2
TGTGCCAGCAGCACAGGGGTGAGCACCGGGGAGCTGTTTTTT
CASSTGVSTGELFF
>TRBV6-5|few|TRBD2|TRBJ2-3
TGTGCCAGCAGTTACGGGCTAGCGGGTAGCACAGATACGCAGTATTTT
CASSYGLAGSTDTQYF
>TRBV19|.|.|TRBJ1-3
TGTGCCAGTAGTATAAACGGTGAATATGGAAACACCATATATTTT
CASSINGEYGNTIYF
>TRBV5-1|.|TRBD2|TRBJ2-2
TGCGCCAGCAGCTTGGACGTTAGCGGGAGGTTCACCGGGGAGCTGTTTTTT
CASSLDVSGRFTGELFF
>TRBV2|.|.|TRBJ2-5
TGTGCCAGCAGCGGGGACAACCAAGAGACCCAGTACTTC
CASSGDNQETQYF
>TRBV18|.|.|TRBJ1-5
TGTGCCAGCTCACAGGGTGTCGGGAATCAGCCCCAGCATTTT
CASSQGVGNQPQHF
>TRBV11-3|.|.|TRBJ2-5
TGTGCCAGCAGCTTAGGACCGCGGGGAGAGACCCAGTACTTC
CASSLGPRGETQYF
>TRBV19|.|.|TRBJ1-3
TGTGCCAGTAATCCAGGGTTCTCTGGAAACACCATATATTTT
CASNPGFSGNTIYF
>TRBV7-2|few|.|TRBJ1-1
TGTGCCAGCAGCCTACAGGGAAGCACTGAAGCTTTCTTT
CASSLQGSTEAFF
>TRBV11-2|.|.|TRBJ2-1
TGTGCCAGCAGCTCCACCCCTCAGCGGGTGTCCTACAATGAGCAGTTCTTC
CASSSTPQRVSYNEQFF
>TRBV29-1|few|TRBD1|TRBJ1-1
TGCAGCGTCTGGGACAGGGGGGGCACTGAAGCTTTCTTT
CSVWDRGGTEAFF
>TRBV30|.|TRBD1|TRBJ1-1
TGTGCCTTCCAGGGGGTCATTTTGAACACTGAAGCTTTCTTT
CAFQGVILNTEAFF